The present TCR beta chain was sequenced within a study of OX40 agonist ivuxolimab in advanced cancers. Germline lookup yields CDR1 MDHEN and CDR2 SYDVKM. Between the trimmed V and J ends, which lost 1 base and 2 bases, there was a span of 8 bases. The CDR3 has 14 residues. Sequencing was performed with immunoSEQ multiplex PCR; in TCRdb, only in-frame clones are kept and a portion is missing. The sample has approximately 68,000 clones; about nine tenths are singletons. The rearrangement links TRBV28 to TRBJ1-2, with D possibly being TRBD1 (6 bases). The source is an adult with an advanced solid tumor such as melanoma, head and neck, liver or kidney cancer. Sequences were derived from CD4+ or CD8+ T cells sorted from blood, sampled in a trial of the OX40 agonist ivuxolimab. CDR3 sequence reads: CASSLSTGNYGYTF. The CDR3 region has the DNA TGTGCCAGCAGTTTATCGACAGGAAACTATGGCTACACCTTC.